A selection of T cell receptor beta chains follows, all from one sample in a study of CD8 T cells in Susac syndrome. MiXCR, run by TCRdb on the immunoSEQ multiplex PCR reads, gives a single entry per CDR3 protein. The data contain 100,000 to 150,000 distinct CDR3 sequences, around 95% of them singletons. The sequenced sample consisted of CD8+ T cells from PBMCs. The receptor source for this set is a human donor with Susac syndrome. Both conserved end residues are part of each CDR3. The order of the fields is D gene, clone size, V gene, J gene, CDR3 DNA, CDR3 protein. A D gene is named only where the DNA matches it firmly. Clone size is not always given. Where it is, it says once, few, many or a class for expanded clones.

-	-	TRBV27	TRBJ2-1	TGTGCCAGCAGTTCAATCGGGGACAATGAGCAGTTCTTC	CASSSIGDNEQFF
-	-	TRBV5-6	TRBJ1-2	TGTGCCAGCAGCTTCGTCCAACTACATAACTATGGCTACACCTTC	CASSFVQLHNYGYTF
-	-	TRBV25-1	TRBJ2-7	TGTGCCAGCAGTGAATTGGGGAGCTCCTACGAGCAGTACTTC	CASSELGSSYEQYF
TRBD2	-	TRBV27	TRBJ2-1	TGTGCCAGCAGTTTACGGCTAGCGGGAGGGCCGGAAAATGAGCAGTTCTTC	CASSLRLAGGPENEQFF
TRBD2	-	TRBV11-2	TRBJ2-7	TGTGCCAGCAGCTTAGCTAGCGGGACCTACTACGAGCAGTACTTC	CASSLASGTYYEQYF
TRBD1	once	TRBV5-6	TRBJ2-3	TGTGCCAGCAGCGGGGAAGGGGACAGGGGATATACGCAGTATTTT	CASSGEGDRGYTQYF
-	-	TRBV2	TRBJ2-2	TGTGCCAGCAGTGAAGGTTCGAACACCGGGGAGCTGTTTTTT	CASSEGSNTGELFF
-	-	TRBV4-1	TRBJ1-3	TGCGCCAGCAGCCAAGACCCCCCGCTGATTTTGGGATCTGGGAACACCATATATTTT	CASSQDPPLILGSGNTIYF
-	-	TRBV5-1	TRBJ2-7	TGCGCCAGCAGCCTTACTTACGAGCAGTACTTC	CASSLTYEQYF
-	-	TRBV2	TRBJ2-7	TGTGCCAGCAGTGAACTAGGGAGCCCCTACGAGCAGTACTTC	CASSELGSPYEQYF
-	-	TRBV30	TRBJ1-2	TGTGCCTGGAGCGGGACATTGGCTGGCTACACCTTC	CAWSGTLAGYTF
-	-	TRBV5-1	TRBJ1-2	TGCGCCAGCAGCCCTCGGACCCAGGATGGCTACACCTTC	CASSPRTQDGYTF
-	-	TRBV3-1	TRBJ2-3	TGTGCCAGCAGCCAAGATCTAAGGACAGACCTTTTTACAGATACGCAGTATTTT	CASSQDLRTDLFTDTQYF
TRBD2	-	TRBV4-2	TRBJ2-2	TGTGCCAGCAGCCAAGAGTTAGCGGGGGGCACCGGGGAGCTGTTTTTT	CASSQELAGGTGELFF
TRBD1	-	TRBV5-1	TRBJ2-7	TGCGCCAGCAGCTCGGTAACCCAGGACAGGGTCTACGAGCAGTACTTC	CASSSVTQDRVYEQYF
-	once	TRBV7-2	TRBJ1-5	TGTGCCAGCAGTTTAAGGGGGGGGAGGGCACAGCCCCAGCATTTT	CASSLRGGRAQPQHF
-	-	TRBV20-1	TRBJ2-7	TGCAGTGCTCTACCACGGGTTACCCTCGAGCAGTACTTC	CSALPRVTLEQYF
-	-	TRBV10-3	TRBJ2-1	TGTGCCATCAGTGAACCCTCTAGCGCCCACCACTATGAGCAGTTCTTC	CAISEPSSAHHYEQFF
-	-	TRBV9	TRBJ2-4	TGTGCCAGCAGTGGGACACACGAAAACATTCAGTACTTC	CASSGTHENIQYF
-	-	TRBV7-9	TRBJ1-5	TGTGCCAGCAGCCAGGGACAACCCAATCAGCCCCAGCATTTT	CASSQGQPNQPQHF
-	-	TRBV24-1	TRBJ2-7	TGTGCCACCAGTGATTTGCAACAGTGCGACTACGAGCAGTACTTC	CATSDLQQCDYEQYF
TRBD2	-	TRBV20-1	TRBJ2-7	TGCAGTGCTCCGACTAGCGGGGGTATGAGAGAGCAGTACTTC	CSAPTSGGMREQYF
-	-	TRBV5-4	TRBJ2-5	TGTGCCAGCCCCATAGGTGGGGCCCAGTACTTC	CASPIGGAQYF
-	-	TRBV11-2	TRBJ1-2	TGTGCCAGCAGCTTAGACCTAATGCGGGATGGCTACACCTTC	CASSLDLMRDGYTF
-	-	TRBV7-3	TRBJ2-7	TGTGCCAGCAGCTCCAATCACAGGGACGAGCAGTACTTC	CASSSNHRDEQYF
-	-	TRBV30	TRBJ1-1	TGTGCCTGGAGTGGGGATGACACTGAAGCTTTCTTT	CAWSGDDTEAFF
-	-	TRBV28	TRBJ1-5	TGTGCCAGCCGGGACGTTAGCAATCAGCCCCAGCATTTT	CASRDVSNQPQHF
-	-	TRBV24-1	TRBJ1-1	TGTGCCACCAGTGATTTCGGGGGCACTGAAGCTTTCTTT	CATSDFGGTEAFF
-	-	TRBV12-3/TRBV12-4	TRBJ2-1	TGTGCCAGCAGTTGGCAGGGTAGGAATGAGCAGTTCTTC	CASSWQGRNEQFF
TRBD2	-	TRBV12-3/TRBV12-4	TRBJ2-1	TGTGCCACCCGTCGGGGAGGGTCCTACAATGAGCAGTTCTTC	CATRRGGSYNEQFF
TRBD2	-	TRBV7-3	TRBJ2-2	TGTGCCAGCAGCCCCTCGGGTAGCGGGAGGACCCTGAACACCGGGGAGCTGTTTTTT	CASSPSGSGRTLNTGELFF
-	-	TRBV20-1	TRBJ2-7	TGCAGTGCTAGCGACGAAAGCTACGAGCAGTACTTC	CSASDESYEQYF
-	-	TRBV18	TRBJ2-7	TGTGCCAGCTCACCAGGGGACAACAACAATGAGCAGTACTTC	CASSPGDNNNEQYF
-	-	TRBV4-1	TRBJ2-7	TGCGCCAGCAGCCACAGACAGGCTTTGAGCTCCTACGAGCAGTACTTC	CASSHRQALSSYEQYF
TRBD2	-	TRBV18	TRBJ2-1	TGTGCCAGCTCACCGACTAGCGATGAGCAGTTCTTC	CASSPTSDEQFF
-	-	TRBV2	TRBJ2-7	TGTGCCAGCAGTGGACCGGACGATCGCGAGCAGTACTTC	CASSGPDDREQYF
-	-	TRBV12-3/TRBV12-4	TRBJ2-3	TGTGCCAGCAGCCCCGCGATAGCGGATAAAGCAGATACGCAGTATTTT	CASSPAIADKADTQYF
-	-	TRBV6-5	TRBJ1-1	TGTGCCAGCAGTACCAGAGAAGGCACTGAAGCTTTCTTT	CASSTREGTEAFF
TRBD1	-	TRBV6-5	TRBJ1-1	TGTGCCAGCAGTTACGCTCCAGGGGGCGGGATAGGCACTGAAGCTTTCTTT	CASSYAPGGGIGTEAFF
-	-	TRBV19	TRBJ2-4	TGTGCCAGTAGTATCCTCGGGGCGCCAAGGGACATTCAGTACTTC	CASSILGAPRDIQYF
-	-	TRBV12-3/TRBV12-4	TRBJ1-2	TGTGCCAGCAGTGAACTGACCGGGACGAACTATGGCTACACCTTC	CASSELTGTNYGYTF
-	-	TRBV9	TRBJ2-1	TGTGCCAGCAGCGCCGGGGGCACATACAATGAGCAGTTCTTC	CASSAGGTYNEQFF
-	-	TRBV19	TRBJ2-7	TGTGCCAGTTGGGTGGGGCAGAACAGAACCTACGAGCAGTACTTC	CASWVGQNRTYEQYF
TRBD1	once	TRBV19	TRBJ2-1	TGTGCCAGTAGTACGCTGGAGACAGGGGATTACAATGAGCAGTTCTTC	CASSTLETGDYNEQFF
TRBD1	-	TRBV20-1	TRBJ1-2	TGCAGTGCTAGAGACCCGACAGGGGGGAACTATGGCTACACCTTC	CSARDPTGGNYGYTF
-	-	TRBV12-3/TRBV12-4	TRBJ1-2	TGTGCCAGCAGTTCGGTCACCCAGGGAGGGACCTATGGCTACACCTTC	CASSSVTQGGTYGYTF
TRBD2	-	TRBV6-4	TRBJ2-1	TGTGCCAGCAGTGAGCGGGGGGGCTCCTACAATGAGCAGTTCTTC	CASSERGGSYNEQFF
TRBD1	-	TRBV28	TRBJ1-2	TGTGCCAGCAGTCCCGTGAACGGACAGGGTGGCTACACCTTC	CASSPVNGQGGYTF
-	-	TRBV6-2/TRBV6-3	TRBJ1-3	TGTGCCAGCAGTCCCCCGGAGGGTACATCTCTTGGAAACACCATATATTTT	CASSPPEGTSLGNTIYF
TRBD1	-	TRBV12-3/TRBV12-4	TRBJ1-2	TGTGCCAGCAGCCCTAGGGCAGGGGGCTTCGGCTACACCTTC	CASSPRAGGFGYTF
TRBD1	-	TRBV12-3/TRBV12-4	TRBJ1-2	TGTGCCAGCAGTCGGGGACAGATTCATGGCTACACCTTC	CASSRGQIHGYTF
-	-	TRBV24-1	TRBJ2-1	TGTGCCACCAGTGATAGGGATGCCATGGACAATGAGCAGTTCTTC	CATSDRDAMDNEQFF
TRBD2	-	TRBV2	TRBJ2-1	TGTGCCAGCAGGGGACTAGGGGCTGAGCAGTTCTTC	CASRGLGAEQFF
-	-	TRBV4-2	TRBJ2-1	TGTGCCAGCAGCCAAGAAATATACAATGAGCAGTTCTTC	CASSQEIYNEQFF
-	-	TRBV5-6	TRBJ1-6	TGTGCCAGCAGCTCCGGGACGGAATTTTATAATTCACCCCTCCACTTT	CASSSGTEFYNSPLHF
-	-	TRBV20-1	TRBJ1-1	TGCAGTGCCAGCCTGGAGCTGAACACTGAAGCTTTCTTT	CSASLELNTEAFF
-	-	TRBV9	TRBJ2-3	TGTGCCAGCAGCGTACAACAGGGTTTCGCAGATACGCAGTATTTT	CASSVQQGFADTQYF
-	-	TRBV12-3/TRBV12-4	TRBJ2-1	TGTGCCAGCAGTCCCCCCCTAGCGAATGAGCAGTTCTTC	CASSPPLANEQFF